The present T cell receptor beta chain was sequenced within a study of beta chain features in type 1 diabetes. Regarding the study as a whole: Naive, central memory and Treg TCRB repertoires seemed to resemble each other more closely in patients than they did in healthy donors. Shortening of TCRB CDR3s, moderate but significant, appeared in all four CD4+ subsets of Type 1 diabetes patients. A PCR bias possibly favoring shorter templates would apply equally to patients and controls.

Expressed TCRB transcripts got sequenced, as all isolated RNA was reverse transcribed. Sequenced by immunoSEQ multiplex PCR; TCRdb stores in-frame clones only, minus some. Of 120,000 or so clones in the sample, 17% are singletons; the top ten hold around 2.5%. V shed 3 bases and J shed 5 bases, with 7 bases lying between them. Per the germline V gene, CDR1 is DFQATT and CDR2 is SNEGSKA (reference sequence). The CDR3 consists of 11 residues. Donors underwent one heparinised blood draw, around 120 mL on average. On this clone: Its antigen is currently unknown.

The origin of this receptor is a man aged 18 to 30 with type 1 diabetes. V gene TRBV20-1 combines with J gene TRBJ2-5; D is unresolved. Sequenced input: central memory CD4+ T cells from blood. Written as DNA, the CDR3 is TGCAGTGCTAGGAGGAGTGAGACCCAGTACTTC. Translated, it gives CSARRSETQYF.